The 29 T cell receptor beta chains below all came from one sample that was sequenced in a study of blood T cell repertoires in COVID-19. Some clones are missing from TCRdb's copy, which holds only in-frame ones; the method was immunoSEQ multiplex PCR. Of about 140,000 clones listed, 79% were seen once; the top ten hold around 4%. Material: peripheral blood. Receptors were obtained from a man aged 60 to 75 with acute or convalescent COVID-19.

J is TRBJ1-2 and V is TRBV2; D is unresolved. Trimming took off 1 base at V and 8 bases at J, with 8 bases between the two ends. CDR1 is SNHLY and CDR2 is FYNNEI in the germline V gene. There are 12 residues in the CDR3. CDR3 amino acids: CASSEVNRGYTF. Here the CDR3 DNA reads TGTGCCAGCAGTGAAGTGAACCGGGGCTACACCTTC.

The V gene is TRBV19, the J gene TRBJ1-4; 8 bases agree with TRBD1. V shed 5 bases, J shed 4 bases, and the junction held 6 bases outside the gene matches. Looked up from germline, CDR1 is LNHDA and CDR2 is SQIVND (reference sequence). This CDR3 region has 15 residues. CDR3 protein: CASSGRQGSNEKLFF. CDR3 DNA: TGTGCCAGTAGTGGACGACAGGGGAGTAATGAAAAACTGTTTTTT.

This chain links TRBV6-5 with TRBJ2-2, with D unresolved. The CDR3 has 12 residues. Germline V gene lookup returns CDR1 MNHEY and CDR2 SVGAGI. V shed 5 bases and J shed 8 bases, with 9 bases lying between them. The DNA of the CDR3 is TGTGCCAGCAGTCTCCGGGTTGGGGAGCTGTTTTTT. This codes for CASSLRVGELFF.

This sequence joins TRBV6-6 and TRBJ2-5, with a weak D call TRBD2 (5 bases). Trimming left V 2 bases short and J 5 bases short, with 18 bases between. Germline V gives CDR1 MNHNY, CDR2 SVGAGI (reference sequence). CDR3 length: 16 amino acids. Here the CDR3 reads CASSYPEGSGTETQYF. In nucleotides, the CDR3 is TGTGCCAGCAGTTACCCCGAGGGATCGGGAACGGAGACCCAGTACTTC.

V gene TRBV10-1 combines with J gene TRBJ1-6, with 9 positions matching TRBD1. There are 15 residues in the CDR3. CDR1 WNHNN and CDR2 SYGVQD come from the germline V gene (reference sequence). Trimming removed 3 bases from V and 11 bases from J; junction bases left unmatched: 8. This chain's CDR3 is CASSDPGQGGAPLHF. CDR3 coding DNA: TGCGCCAGCAGTGATCCGGGACAGGGCGGGGCACCCCTCCACTTT.

This clone has just a few counts. The chain's CDR3 is CASSSGLPSGYTF. The CDR3 region has the DNA TGTGCCAGCAGCTCCGGACTCCCATCTGGCTACACCTTC. The rearrangement joins TRBV6-5 to TRBJ1-2; D gene ambiguous. The CDR3 sequence is 13 residues long. Germline V CDR1 and CDR2: MNHEY, SVGAGI. The germline V and J ends were trimmed by 6 bases and 7 bases, with 15 bases remaining between them.

The chain has TRBV3-1 (or the pseudogene TRBV3-2) and TRBJ2-7, with D maybe TRBD2 (6 bases). V lost 7 bases and J lost 6, with 19 bases in between. The CDR3 totals 14 residues. Germline CDR1 reads LGHDT; CDR2 reads YNNKEL (reference sequence). The CDR3, as DNA: TGTGCCAGCAAGGGCCCTAGCGAGGCAGGCGAGCAGTACTTC. Protein sequence: CASKGPSEAGEQYF.

This sequence joins TRBV6-1 and TRBJ1-6; unclear D gene. Germline V gene data show CDR1 as MNHNS and CDR2 as SASEGT. Trimming removed 3 bases at V and 7 bases at J, with 7 bases between. There are 13 residues in the CDR3. The CDR3 sequence is CASSEERNSPLHF. Written as DNA, the CDR3 is TGTGCCAGCAGTGAGGAGAGGAATTCACCCCTCCACTTT.

The chain has TRBV5-1 and TRBJ2-7; D remains unclear. V was shortened by 7 bases and J by 7 bases, with 18 bases between the two germline ends. This CDR3 is built from 13 residues. Germline CDR1 and CDR2: SGHRS and YFSETQ. CDR3 sequence: CASAPIPTREQYF. The DNA of the CDR3 is TGCGCCAGCGCCCCGATCCCTACTCGGGAGCAGTACTTC.

The rearrangement links TRBV2 to TRBJ1-1, with a possible D match to TRBD1 (5 bases). This CDR3 region has 14 residues. CDR1 and CDR2 from the germline V gene are SNHLY and FYNNEI. Trimming pared 3 bases from V and 1 base from J, leaving 9 bases between. This chain's CDR3 is CASSEWGSNTEAFF. CDR3 bases: TGTGCCAGCAGTGAGTGGGGCTCGAACACTGAAGCTTTCTTT.

This chain joins TRBV19 and TRBJ2-5, with 11 bases aligning to TRBD1. This CDR3 has 14 amino acids. With V trimmed by 7 bases and J by 2 bases, 3 bases remained unmatched. CDR1 is LNHDA and CDR2 is SQIVND in the germline V gene (reference sequence). This chain's CDR3 is CASKDRGPQETQYF. The CDR3 DNA follows: TGTGCCAGTAAGGACAGGGGGCCGCAAGAGACCCAGTACTTC.

The V gene is TRBV28, the J gene TRBJ1-4, with a possible D match to TRBD1 (6 bases). Trimming removed 7 bases at V and 7 bases at J, with 19 bases between. This CDR3 spans 15 amino acids. The germline CDR1 and CDR2 sequences are MDHEN and SYDVKM. The CDR3, as DNA: TGTGCCAGCACCGCTGGGGCGGCAGGGGCTGAAAAACTGTTTTTT. Translated: CASTAGAAGAEKLFF.

The J gene is TRBJ2-5, the V gene TRBV9, with TRBD2 identical over 8 bases. The CDR3 spans 17 residues. Trimming cost V 4 bases and J 7 bases; bases outside gene matches: 18. CDR1 is SGDLS, CDR2 YYNGEE, per germline. The CDR3 DNA reads as TGTGCCAGCAGCCCTATTTCCGCGGGAGGAGGGGTAGGGACCCAGTACTTC. Encoded protein: CASSPISAGGGVGTQYF. Filled out from reference TRBV9 and TRBJ2-5, the complete variable domain reads DSGVTQTPKHLITATGQRVTLRCSPRSGDLSVYWYQQSLDQGLQFLIQYYNGEERAKGNILERFSAQQFPDLHSELNLSSLELGDSALYFCASSPISAGGGVGTQYFGPGTRLLVL.

This chain uses TRBV28 with TRBJ2-3; D is perhaps TRBD2 (6 bases). CDR3 length: 14 amino acids. Germline CDR1 MDHEN, CDR2 SYDVKM. Trimming left V 9 bases short and J 2 bases short, with 15 bases between. CDR3: CASRPGGITDTQYF. CDR3 coding DNA: TGTGCCAGTCGACCTGGGGGGATCACAGATACGCAGTATTTT.

The chain recombines TRBV30 with TRBJ1-4; D remains unclear. Trimming left V 1 base short and J 10 bases short, with 13 bases between. Germline CDR1 reads GTSNPN; CDR2 reads SVGIG (reference sequence). This CDR3 is 13 amino acids long. CDR3 DNA sequence: TGTGCCTGGAGTGCCCGGAGGGAAGGAAAACTGTTTTTT. Residues: CAWSARREGKLFF.

The chain links TRBV2 to TRBJ1-1; D gene uncertain. CDR1 and CDR2 from the germline V gene are SNHLY and FYNNEI. Deletions cut 8 bases from V and 3 bases from J, with 7 bases between. The CDR3 extends over 11 amino acids. The CDR3 is CASGLYTEAFF. In nucleotides, the CDR3 is TGTGCCAGCGGGCTTTACACTGAAGCTTTCTTT.

This clone has just a few counts. The chain is built from TRBV7-2 and TRBJ2-3; the match to TRBD2 covers 9 bases. V shed 5 bases, J shed 2 bases, and the junction held 11 bases outside the gene matches. CDR1 SGHTA and CDR2 FQGNSA come from the germline V gene. This CDR3 comprises 17 residues. Here the CDR3 DNA reads TGTGCCAGCAGCGCCAGCGGTAGCGGGAGTACCACAGATACGCAGTATTTT. As protein: CASSASGSGSTTDTQYF. The whole variable domain, filled in from reference TRBV7-2 and TRBJ2-3, reads GAGVSQSPSNKVTEKGKDVELRCDPISGHTALYWYRQSLGQGLEFLIYFQGNSAPDKSGLPSDRFSAERTGGSVSTLTIQRTQQEDSAVYLCASSASGSGSTTDTQYFGPGTRLTVL.

V is TRBV4-3 and J is TRBJ1-3; TRBD1 might be the D (5 bases). Germline V gives CDR1 LGHNA, CDR2 YSLEER. V dropped 0 bases and J dropped 0 bases, with 12 bases sitting between them. This CDR3 contains 17 residues. CDR3 nucleotides: TGCGCCAGCAGCCAAGATGTTATTCAGGGCTCTGGAAACACCATATATTTT. It is translated as CASSQDVIQGSGNTIYF.

The chain uses TRBV27 and TRBJ1-5, with D uncertain. Germline loops: CDR1 MNHEY, CDR2 SMNVEV (reference sequence). Trimming pared 5 bases from V and 4 bases from J, leaving 15 bases between. The CDR3 contains 15 residues. The DNA for the CDR3 is TGTGCCAGCAGTGAGGAAGCCACCCTAAATCAGCCCCAGCATTTT. Amino acid sequence: CASSEEATLNQPQHF.

In its sample, this clone was seen a few times. The genes are TRBV19 and TRBJ1-1; 8 bases map to TRBD1. Germline V gives CDR1 LNHDA, CDR2 SQIVND (reference sequence). After removal of 1 base from V and 7 bases from J, the junction contained 11 bases not matched to a gene. The CDR3 extends over 16 amino acids. The CDR3 protein is CASSIAQGASAFEAFF. CDR3 nucleotide sequence: TGTGCCAGTAGTATAGCCCAGGGGGCTTCGGCGTTTGAAGCTTTCTTT. Variable domain in full (rest from reference TRBV19 and TRBJ1-1): DGGITQSPKYLFRKEGQNVTLSCEQNLNHDAMYWYRQDPGQGLRLIYYSQIVNDFQKGDIAEGYSVSREKKESFPLTVTSAQKNPTAFYLCASSIAQGASAFEAFFGQGTRLTVV.

This clone has only one observation. The gene calls are TRBV28 and TRBJ1-1, with TRBD1 matching over 7 bases. CDR1 and CDR2 (germline): MDHEN, SYDVKM. The CDR3 length is 13 residues. Germline trimming cut 3 bases from V and 9 bases from J; bases unmatched to any gene: 7. CDR3 residues: CASSLVSDRKAFF. The CDR3 DNA sequence: TGTGCCAGCAGTTTGGTCTCGGACAGGAAAGCTTTCTTT.

Only one count was recorded for this clone. CDR3 sequence: CASSPPGRGGFNEKLFF. The DNA of the CDR3 is TGTGCCAGCAGCCCCCCGGGTCGGGGGGGTTTTAATGAAAAACTGTTTTTT. This chain connects TRBV3-1 (or the pseudogene TRBV3-2) to TRBJ1-4; maybe TRBD1 (5 bases). V lost 4 bases, J lost 4 bases, and 19 bases lay in between. Germline V gene lookup returns CDR1 LGHDT and CDR2 YNNKEL (reference sequence). This CDR3 has 17 residues.

CDR3 in DNA: TGTGCCAGCAGGGGGGGACAGCCGAATGAAAAACTGTTTTTT. Translation gives CASRGGQPNEKLFF. The rearrangement uses TRBV2 and TRBJ1-4; TRBD1 aligns across 7 bases. Trimming took 6 bases from V and 5 from J; bases not matched to a gene: 6. The CDR3 runs 14 residues. Germline CDR1 is SNHLY and CDR2 is FYNNEI. The variable domain in full, with the rest retrieved from reference TRBV2 and TRBJ1-4, is EPEVTQTPSHQVTQMGQEVILRCVPISNHLYFYWYRQILGQKVEFLVSFYNNEISEKSEIFDDQFSVERPDGSNFTLKIRSTKLEDSAMYFCASRGGQPNEKLFFGSGTQLSVL.

In this sample, this clone turned up a few times. In DNA, the CDR3 is TGTGCCAGCTCACCGATCCCTCCCCCCGGGGATACGCAGTATTTT. It specifies CASSPIPPPGDTQYF. The chain links TRBV18 to TRBJ2-3; D is undetermined. The CDR3 extends over 15 amino acids. Germline CDR1 reads KGHSH; CDR2 reads LQKENI. V dropped 3 bases and J dropped 6 bases, with 16 bases sitting between them.

The rearrangement uses TRBV28 and TRBJ2-7; 13 positions match TRBD2. Trimming cost V 4 bases and J 3 bases; bases outside gene matches: 6. Germline CDR1 reads MDHEN; CDR2 reads SYDVKM. CDR3 length: 16 residues. In DNA, the CDR3 is TGTGCCAGCAGTTCCACCGGACTAGCGGGAGTCTACGAGCAGTACTTC. Amino acids: CASSSTGLAGVYEQYF.

The chain recombines TRBV19 with TRBJ1-2; tentative D call: TRBD1 (5 bases). The germline CDR1 and CDR2 sequences are LNHDA and SQIVND (reference sequence). V lost 1 base and J 8 bases, leaving 14 bases between the germline ends. CDR3 size: 14 residues. The CDR3 DNA reads as TGTGCCAGTAGTATAGCGGACAATGATATGGGCTACACCTTC. Protein: CASSIADNDMGYTF.

This rearrangement joins TRBV30 to TRBJ2-5, with 13 bases matching TRBD2. The CDR3 consists of 15 residues. The germline V gene has CDR1 GTSNPN and CDR2 SVGIG (reference sequence). Trimming cost V 3 bases and J 1 base; bases outside gene matches: 2. Written as DNA, the CDR3 is TGTGCCTGGAGAGGACTAGCGGGGGTCCAAGAGACCCAGTACTTC. Its protein product is CAWRGLAGVQETQYF.

Only a few counts were recorded for this clone. The sample holds other DNA sequences that translate to the same CDR3. V usage is TRBV28 and J usage is TRBJ2-4, with unresolved D. Germline CDR1 is MDHEN and CDR2 is SYDVKM. This CDR3 has 15 amino acids. Trimming took off 4 bases at V and 1 base at J, with 11 bases between the two ends. The CDR3 bases are TGTGCCAGCAGTTCCCTAAACTCCGCCAAAAACATTCAGTACTTC. Amino acid sequence: CASSSLNSAKNIQYF.

V and J are TRBV9 and TRBJ1-5; D unclear. The germline CDR1 and CDR2 sequences are SGDLS and YYNGEE. This CDR3 is built from 13 residues. V shed 0 bases and J shed 4 bases, with 5 bases lying between them. The CDR3 reads CASSVGENQPQHF. The DNA for the CDR3 is TGTGCCAGCAGCGTAGGAGAGAATCAGCCCCAGCATTTT.